This T cell receptor (beta chain) was captured in a study of breast tumors, draining lymph nodes, adjacent tissues (TCRdb year 2016). With regard to the full study: The study compared TCR beta repertoires across tumor, adjacent nontumor tissue and axillary lymph nodes from breast cancer patients. In human breast cancer, the study set out to assess how tumor, surrounding tissue and draining lymph node repertoires relate to one another and whether T cells might be exchanged between them. General conclusions and limits of the study: The similarity between tumor and nontumor tissue repertoires was significantly greater in luminal-like breast cancer than in basal-like breast cancer. Tumors showed preferential V and J gene usage, and their T-cell repertoire diversity fell below that of lymph nodes yet above that of nontumor tissue. The data were considered consistent with the idea that most tumor T cells come from the lymph node and then expand in tumor tissue. The study presented the conclusion that tumor T cells originate in lymph nodes as consistent with a hypothesis, not as something directly demonstrated.

To note about this clonotype: Which antigen it targets is not known. Base-call qualities are not available, and no considerably larger clone is one nucleotide away.

According to the germline V gene, CDR1 reads SGHAT and CDR2 reads FQNNGV. V drops 1 base and J drops 9 bases, leaving 27 bases in between. From the cysteine through the phenylalanine, the CDR3 covers 18 amino acids. Only the CDR3 DNA stays, 54 bases, in frame from base 1. Sequencing instrument: Illumina HiSeq 2000. Multiplex PCR amplification was used to build the TCR beta chain libraries. The amplified TCR beta chain products were analyzed by high-throughput sequencing. The public sequencing data were trimmed at Q25 with fastp and processed into clonotypes with MiXCR by TCRdb, which kept only in-frame beta chains. Rows are combined by CDR3 protein, so each entry shows the most common genes and DNA. In all, the sample holds 20,000 to 30,000 distinct CDR3 sequences, and around 25% of those were seen once. The ten largest clones add up to roughly 12% of the sample.

The TCR was taken from a female donor with breast cancer. Some clones in this sample may be carry-over from other donors' samples. The chain joins TRBV11-2 to TRBJ1-1; the D segment cannot be called with confidence. The specimen was breast tumor tissue. The CDR3 reads CASSLVFLPLTRPRQAFF. The DNA reads TGTGCCAGCAGCTTAGTTTTCTTACCCTTGACCCGCCCGAGACAAGCTTTCTTT.